These 25 T cell receptor beta chains were all obtained from the same sample, sequenced in a study of blood T cell repertoires in COVID-19. TCRdb's table, derived via immunoSEQ multiplex PCR, lists solely in-frame clones and lacks some. The repertoire holds 150,000 to 200,000 clones, with 80% to 95% as singletons. The material sequenced was peripheral blood. The receptors were sampled from a woman in her forties or fifties with acute or convalescent COVID-19.

The chain joins TRBV27 to TRBJ2-7; the D gene is possibly TRBD1 (5 bases). The germline CDR1 and CDR2 sequences are MNHEY and SMNVEV (reference sequence). V was shortened by 4 bases and J by 1 base, with 8 bases between the two germline ends. The CDR3 is made up of 13 amino acids. The CDR3 DNA is TGTGCCAGCAGTTCGCAGGGTTCCTACGAGCAGTACTTC. Protein product: CASSSQGSYEQYF.

In its sample, this clone was seen a few times. The rearrangement links TRBV7-2 to TRBJ2-1; 14 nucleotides align to TRBD2. Germline V gene data show CDR1 as SGHTA and CDR2 as FQGNSA. Trimming removed 4 bases from V and 7 bases from J; junction bases left unmatched: 0. The CDR3 is 14 amino acids. CDR3 nucleotides: TGTGCCAGCAGCTGGACTAGCGGGAGGAATGAGCAGTTCTTC. Amino acids: CASSWTSGRNEQFF.

Only a few counts were recorded for this clone. This chain connects TRBV3-1 (or the pseudogene TRBV3-2) to TRBJ1-2, with TRBD1 as a possible D gene (5 bases). Looked up from germline, CDR1 is LGHDT and CDR2 is YNNKEL (reference sequence). Trimming shortened V by 5 bases and J by 3 bases, and 13 bases separated the two germline ends. CDR3 length: 14 amino acids. Here the CDR3 DNA reads TGTGCCAGCAGCTATCGGGCGGGGGACTATGGCTACACCTTC. This gives the protein CASSYRAGDYGYTF.

The chain joins TRBV5-1 to TRBJ1-1; TRBD1 matches at 8 bases. With 2 bases clipped from V and 1 base from J, the junction kept 4 bases outside the gene matches. This CDR3 is built from 15 residues. Germline V gives CDR1 SGHRS, CDR2 YFSETQ. The CDR3 coding sequence is TGCGCCAGCAGCTTCACCGGGACAGGGAACACTGAAGCTTTCTTT. Protein product: CASSFTGTGNTEAFF.

The chain has TRBV10-3 and TRBJ2-3; 9 bases align to TRBD2. The J segment lost 3 bases and the V segment lost 0 bases, leaving 1 base of the junction unmatched. The CDR3 totals 15 residues. Per germline, CDR1 ENHRY and CDR2 SYGVKD. The CDR3 is CAISESSGRTDTQYF. In nucleotides, the CDR3 is TGTGCCATCAGTGAGTCTAGCGGGAGAACAGATACGCAGTATTTT.

This chain connects TRBV3-1 (or the pseudogene TRBV3-2) to TRBJ1-2; the match to TRBD1 covers 7 bases. V was pared by 3 bases and J by 3 bases, with 4 bases of the junction left unmatched. Germline CDR1 reads LGHDT; CDR2 reads YNNKEL (reference sequence). The CDR3 sequence is 14 residues long. The CDR3 sequence: CASSHYRGDYGYTF. The CDR3 DNA sequence: TGTGCCAGCAGCCACTACAGGGGCGACTATGGCTACACCTTC.

V and J are TRBV6-4 and TRBJ2-5; possible D gene TRBD1, 5 bases. Trimming took off 4 bases at V and 4 bases at J, with 10 bases between the two ends. The length of the CDR3 is 13 residues. Germline assignment: CDR1 MRHNA and CDR2 SNTAGT. The CDR3 DNA is TGTGCCAGCAGTGGGGAAAGGGGAGAGACCCAGTACTTC. Amino acids: CASSGERGETQYF.

The chain links TRBV5-6 to TRBJ2-7; D uncertain. Trimming left V 0 bases short and J 3 bases short, with 16 bases between. Germline-derived CDR1 and CDR2 are SGHDT and YYEEEE. CDR3 length: 16 residues. The CDR3 protein is CASSLGASVKNYEQYF. The CDR3 coding sequence is TGTGCCAGCAGCTTGGGAGCCTCCGTAAAAAACTACGAGCAGTACTTC.

The chain joins TRBV7-2 to TRBJ2-5; 7 nucleotides align to TRBD2. This CDR3 is built from 12 residues. V shed 10 bases and J 0 bases; nucleotides not matched to a gene: 2. Germline CDR1 is SGHTA and CDR2 is FQGNSA. As DNA, the CDR3 is TGTGCCACCCGGGAGGACCAAGAGACCCAGTACTTC. The encoded protein is CATREDQETQYF.

The chain has TRBV2 and TRBJ2-5; TRBD1 agrees at 8 bases. V lost 7 bases to trimming and J lost 5 bases; unmatched junction nucleotides: 15. Germline V gene lookup returns CDR1 SNHLY and CDR2 FYNNEI. CDR3 length: 16 amino acids. CDR3 in DNA: TGTGCCAGCACCGAAGGATCCGGGACAGGAGGGGAGACCCAGTACTTC. As protein: CASTEGSGTGGETQYF. Full variable domain (remainder filled in from reference TRBV2 and TRBJ2-5): EPEVTQTPSHQVTQMGQEVILRCVPISNHLYFYWYRQILGQKVEFLVSFYNNEISEKSEIFDDQFSVERPDGSNFTLKIRSTKLEDSAMYFCASTEGSGTGGETQYFGPGTRLLVL.

The V and J genes are TRBV18 and TRBJ2-1; a possible D gene is TRBD2 (6 bases). The CDR3 is made up of 15 amino acids. Trimming stripped 0 bases from V and 1 base from J, with 7 bases between. The germline CDR1 and CDR2 sequences are KGHSH and LQKENI. This chain's CDR3 is CASSPPEGSYNEQFF. As DNA, the CDR3 is TGTGCCAGCTCACCACCGGAGGGGTCCTACAATGAGCAGTTCTTC.

The chain has TRBV3-1 (or the pseudogene TRBV3-2) and TRBJ1-6; 8 bases match TRBD1. The V segment lost 4 bases and the J segment 9 bases; nucleotides outside the gene matches: 5. The CDR3 contains 14 residues. CDR1 LGHDT and CDR2 YNNKEL come from the germline V gene (reference sequence). The CDR3 DNA reads TGTGCCAGCAGCCTTACAGACAGGGGTTCACCCCTCCACTTT. It encodes CASSLTDRGSPLHF.

The chain uses TRBV3-1 (or the pseudogene TRBV3-2) and TRBJ2-5; 7 nucleotides agree with TRBD2. This CDR3 contains 15 residues. With V trimmed by 1 base and J by 2 bases, 4 bases remained unmatched. Germline loops: CDR1 LGHDT, CDR2 YNNKEL (reference sequence). The CDR3 here is CASSQGWGGQETQYF. CDR3 nucleotide sequence: TGTGCCAGCAGCCAAGGATGGGGAGGGCAAGAGACCCAGTACTTC.

J is TRBJ1-1 and V is TRBV27; 8 positions match TRBD1. The V gene's germline CDR1 is MNHEY and CDR2 SMNVEV (reference sequence). Unmatched junction bases numbered 8, after V lost 6 bases and J lost 2 bases. The CDR3 contains 15 residues. CDR3 DNA sequence: TGTGCCAGCAGCAAAACAGGGGGTATCAACACTGAAGCTTTCTTT. It specifies CASSKTGGINTEAFF.

This chain joins TRBV20-1 and TRBJ1-3; D is uncertain. Germline V gene sequence: CDR1 DFQATT, CDR2 SNEGSKA (reference sequence). The length of the CDR3 is 16 residues. V was trimmed by 3 bases and J by 0 bases, leaving 15 bases between them. The CDR3 DNA follows: TGCAGTGCTAGTAGCGGAGGATCGAGCTCTGGAAACACCATATATTTT. It is translated as CSASSGGSSSGNTIYF.

The CDR3 DNA reads TGTGCCAGCAGCCCACGGGACAGGAGAAATTCACCCCTCCACTTT. This translates into CASSPRDRRNSPLHF. The genes are TRBV28 and TRBJ1-6, with 8 bases aligning to TRBD1. The junction had 8 bases not matched to a gene; V was cut back by 6 bases and J by 7 bases. The germline gives CDR1 MDHEN, CDR2 SYDVKM. CDR3 length: 15 residues.

V is TRBV5-1 and J is TRBJ1-6, with 7 positions matching TRBD1. With 3 bases clipped from V and 7 bases from J, the junction kept 7 bases outside the gene matches. Germline lookup yields CDR1 SGHRS and CDR2 YFSETQ. The CDR3 sequence is 15 residues long. Written as DNA, the CDR3 is TGCGCCAGCAGCTCCAGCCAGGGGGGAAATTCACCCCTCCACTTT. Translated: CASSSSQGGNSPLHF.

This clone was detected once. The chain combines TRBV2 with TRBJ1-1; 10 bases fit TRBD1. CDR1 SNHLY and CDR2 FYNNEI come from the germline V gene. The length of the CDR3 is 13 residues. J was trimmed by 7 bases and V by 4 bases; bases with no gene match: 3. The CDR3 region has the DNA TGTGCCAGCAGTGGACAGGGGGCAGGTGAAGCTTTCTTT. Translating gives CASSGQGAGEAFF.

The rearrangement uses TRBV28 and TRBJ2-3; possible D gene TRBD2, 5 bases. With 3 bases removed from V and 3 bases from J, the gap between germline ends came to 10 bases. Germline V gene lookup returns CDR1 MDHEN and CDR2 SYDVKM. CDR3 length: 14 amino acids. The CDR3 sequence: CASSLRAKTDTQYF. For the CDR3, the DNA is TGTGCCAGCAGTTTGAGGGCAAAAACAGATACGCAGTATTTT.

This clone has just one count. The chain joins TRBV5-1 to TRBJ2-7, with TRBD1 matching over 10 bases. Germline CDR1 is SGHRS and CDR2 is YFSETQ. The V and J ends lost 4 bases and 3 bases, in that order; junction bases with no gene match: 4. This CDR3 region has 14 residues. The CDR3 coding sequence is TGCGCCAGCAGCACCGGGACAGGGGTCTACGAGCAGTACTTC. Residues: CASSTGTGVYEQYF.

This clone was found once. The chain has TRBV6-4 and TRBJ1-2, with 9 bases lining up with TRBD1. This CDR3 has 12 residues. Germline V gene data show CDR1 as MRHNA and CDR2 as SNTAGT. V lost 7 bases, J lost 6 bases, and 3 bases stayed unmatched. CDR3 sequence (DNA): TGTGCCAGCAACGACAGGGGGGATGGCTACACCTTC. Residues: CASNDRGDGYTF.

This chain joins TRBV6-5 and TRBJ2-7, with D perhaps TRBD2 (6 bases). Germline V gene lookup returns CDR1 MNHEY and CDR2 SVGAGI. This CDR3 is 13 amino acids long. The germline V and J ends were trimmed by 7 bases and 8 bases, with 18 bases remaining between them. In DNA, the CDR3 is TGTGCCAGCACGCCTGGTCCGGGGGAACAGCAGTACTTC. Translated: CASTPGPGEQQYF.

This clone has just one count. The gene calls are TRBV25-1 and TRBJ2-2, with a weak D call TRBD1 (6 bases). Per germline, CDR1 MGHDK and CDR2 SYGVNS. Deletions cut 3 bases from V and 7 bases from J, with 12 bases between. This CDR3 spans 14 amino acids. The CDR3 spells CASSDWDIFGELFF. The CDR3 coding sequence is TGTGCCAGCAGTGACTGGGACATCTTCGGGGAGCTGTTTTTT.

This chain connects TRBV27 to TRBJ1-4, with a tentative D call TRBD1 (6 bases). The CDR3 covers 12 residues. The germline gives CDR1 MNHEY, CDR2 SMNVEV (reference sequence). Trimming removed 5 bases from V and 12 bases from J, with 13 bases in between. Written as DNA, the CDR3 is TGTGCCAGCAGTAAAACAGGGAGAGAACTGTTTTTT. This translates into CASSKTGRELFF.

To note about this clone: A junction end diverges from the germline sequence, so it may reflect a read error. The gene calls are TRBV3-1 (or the pseudogene TRBV3-2) and TRBJ2-7, with 11 bases fitting TRBD1. CDR3 length: 14 residues. The germline gives CDR1 LGHDT, CDR2 YNNKEL (reference sequence). As DNA, the CDR3 is TGTGCCGGCAGCTTGGGACAGGGGGACTACGAGCAGTACTTC. This sequence encodes CAGSLGQGDYEQYF.